This note documents a single T cell receptor beta chain sequence. One Seattle source followed patients from active infection through their disease course. CDR1 MNHEY and CDR2 SMNVEV come from the germline V gene (reference sequence). The CDR3 covers 15 residues. V shed 4 bases and J 4 bases; nucleotides not matched to a gene: 5. Here immunoSEQ multiplex PCR was the method, and the copy in TCRdb shows in-frame clones only, minus some. The sample carries 250,000 to 350,000 clones, more than 65% recorded once. This entry belongs to a study of blood T cell repertoires in COVID-19. The chain links TRBV27 to TRBJ1-4; TRBD1 matches at 8 bases. The specimen was peripheral blood. This receptor was identified in a person between 65 and 79 years old with COVID-19, enrolled during active disease. CDR3 nucleotide sequence: TGTGCCAGCAGTTCCAGGACAGGGAGTAATGAAAAACTGTTTTTT. Protein product: CASSSRTGSNEKLFF.